The sequence of this T cell receptor (beta chain) was determined in a study of CD8 T cells in Susac syndrome (dated by TCRdb to the late 2010s). Describing the broader study: Repertoire sequencing was used to test whether CD8+ T cell activation and differentiation in Susac syndrome was antigen driven. The study compared CD8+ T cell repertoire clonality among approximately twelve healthy donors, roughly 14 Susac syndrome patients and roughly 16 multiple sclerosis patients.

Concerning this clonotype itself: Which antigen it targets is not known. No base qualities exist here, and no much larger clone lies one base off it.

What the research found in general, with its limitations: The number of individuals in the TCR sequencing and HLA analysis was recognized as being relatively small.

High-throughput TCR beta sequencing profiled peripheral blood CD8+ and CD4+ T cells from healthy donors, Susac syndrome patients and multiple sclerosis patients. Treatment-naive patients with stable or active relapsing-remitting disease fulfilling revised McDonald criteria were used as multiple sclerosis controls. Bulk CD8+ and CD4+ T cells were purified by magnetic negative isolation, while CD8+ TEMRA cells were enriched using FACS. Blood was drawn into EDTA tubes, processed within 24 hours, and PBMCs were isolated by density gradient centrifugation. PBMCs intended for TCR sequencing were frozen in liquid nitrogen and were later thawed in a 37 degrees C water bath. A purity of at least 90% was achieved for sorted or isolated CD4+, CD8+ and CD8+ TEMRA cells. Trimming costs V 6 bases and J 0 bases, and their ends lie 6 bases apart. The germline V gene encodes CDR1 SGHVS and CDR2 FQNEAQ. Counted from cysteine to phenylalanine, this CDR3 has 13 amino acids. The kept DNA is CDR3 alone, 39 bases in frame from the first base.

RNA was extracted using the RNeasy kit, and roughly 0.5 to 1 ug of the RNA was reverse transcribed with random hexamers. The immunoSEQ multiplex PCR assay, covering 54 Vbeta and 13 Jbeta segments, was used to amplify TCR beta CDR3 regions. To correct PCR amplification bias, a synthetic template baseline was used for both primer optimization and computational correction. From the authors' description of their analysis: Only productive sequences were kept, with reads annotated to V, D and J genes according to IMGT and analyzed in immunoSEQ Analyzer. Clonality was calculated as one minus the Shannon entropy normalized by log2 of the number of productive unique sequences. For each patient and control, public and private clones were evaluated within the 100 most prevalent clones. Clones were defined as Susac-specific when absent from the healthy and MS cohorts, from over a thousand published viral clones and from other ImmuneACCESS disease sequences. Using fastp trimming at Q25 and MiXCR clonotype assembly, TCRdb reanalyzed the public sequencing data and kept in-frame beta chains. Every entry covers one CDR3 protein and lists the most common genes and DNA from its rows. These V and J calls are TCRdb output, not the study's own analysis. Recorded for this sample are 130,000 or so distinct CDR3 sequences; around 75% of them occurred a single time. The leading ten clones occupy more than 0.5% of the sample.

The sequenced sample was CD8+ T cells from PBMCs. This TCR came from a human donor with multiple sclerosis. The chain uses TRBV7-8 and TRBJ1-5, with the D gene uncertain. At the DNA level, the sequence is TGTGCCAGCAGTCAATATAGCAATCAGCCCCAGCATTTT. Translated, it reads CASSQYSNQPQHF.